The subject of this entry is one T cell receptor beta chain. This specimen comes from a study of shared clonotypes between healthy human individuals. The table came from immunoSEQ multiplex PCR; TCRdb's copy has only in-frame clones and leaves some out. The data contain a few hundred thousand clones, about 97% of them singletons. The germline CDR1 and CDR2 sequences are SGHRS and YFSETQ. Trimming cost V 3 bases and J 8 bases, with 17 bases left between them. The CDR3 runs 14 residues. The receptor was derived from a man aged 25 to 40 in good health. The chain links TRBV5-1 to TRBJ1-2, with D unresolved. Sequencing was carried out using memory CD8+ T cells sorted from blood. Subset described: CD45RO+ cells pooled with CCR7-negative TemRA cells. The CDR3 DNA reads as TGCGCCAGCAGCTGGGAGACCCGGGCAGCAGGCTACACCTTC. Protein product: CASSWETRAAGYTF.